This T cell receptor beta chain derives from a study of blood T cells in healthy people across ages. Study results and caveats: Changes in expanded clonotypes were possibly confounded, as the CMV status of donors was unknown. With naive T cell percentage, TCR beta diversity showed a strong correlation.

Primed by a sample-barcoded 5' primer and a J-beta primer mix, a second PCR proceeded for about 7 to 12 cycles. Every single cDNA molecule received a tag from a template-switch adaptor with 12 random nucleotides. At least 2.5 million CDR3-containing paired-end reads were obtained per sample. MiXCR, run by TCRdb on the 5' RACE reads, gives a single entry per CDR3 protein. In the table there are more than 800,000 distinct CDR3 sequences, around 26% of which are singletons. The V gene end was trimmed by 4 bases and the J gene end by 7 bases; junction bases not matched to a gene: 8. This CDR3 has 14 amino acids. Per germline, CDR1 MNHEY and CDR2 SVGAGI. About this clonotype itself: Its antigen is unknown.

The origin of this receptor is a woman older than 75 in good health. Specimen: blood. The J gene is TRBJ1-1, the V gene TRBV6-5, with TRBD1 identical over 8 bases. The CDR3: CASSFGQGGGEAFF. The DNA of the CDR3 is TGTGCCAGCAGTTTCGGACAGGGAGGTGGTGAAGCTTTCTTT.